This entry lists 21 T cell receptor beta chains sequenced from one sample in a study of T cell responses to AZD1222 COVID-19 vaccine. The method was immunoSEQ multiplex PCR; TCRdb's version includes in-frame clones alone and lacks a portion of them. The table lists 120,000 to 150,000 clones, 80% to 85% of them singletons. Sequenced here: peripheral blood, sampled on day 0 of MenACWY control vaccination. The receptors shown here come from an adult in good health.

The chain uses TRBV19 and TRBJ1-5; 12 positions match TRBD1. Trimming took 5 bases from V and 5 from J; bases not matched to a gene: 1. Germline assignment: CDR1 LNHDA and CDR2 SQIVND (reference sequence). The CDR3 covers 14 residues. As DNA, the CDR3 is TGTGCCAGTAGTGGGACAGGGGGCCATCAGCCCCAGCATTTT. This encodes CASSGTGGHQPQHF.

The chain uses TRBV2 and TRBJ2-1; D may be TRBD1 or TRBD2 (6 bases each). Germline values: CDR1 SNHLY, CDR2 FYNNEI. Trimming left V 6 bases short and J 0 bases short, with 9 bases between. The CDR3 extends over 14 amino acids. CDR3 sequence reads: CASRKGGSYNEQFF. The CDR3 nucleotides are TGTGCCAGCAGGAAGGGGGGCTCCTACAATGAGCAGTTCTTC.

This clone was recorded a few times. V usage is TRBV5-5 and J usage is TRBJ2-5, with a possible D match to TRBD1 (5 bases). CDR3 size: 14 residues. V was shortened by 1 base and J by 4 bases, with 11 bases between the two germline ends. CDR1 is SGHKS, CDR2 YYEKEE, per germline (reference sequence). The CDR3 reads CASSLIGRAETQYF. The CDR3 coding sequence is TGTGCCAGCAGCTTGATCGGCAGGGCAGAGACCCAGTACTTC. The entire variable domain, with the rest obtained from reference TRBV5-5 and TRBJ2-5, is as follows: DAGVTQSPTHLIKTRGQQVTLRCSPISGHKSVSWYQQVLGQGPQFIFQYYEKEERGRGNFPDRFSARQFPNYSSELNVNALLLGDSALYLCASSLIGRAETQYFGPGTRLLVL.

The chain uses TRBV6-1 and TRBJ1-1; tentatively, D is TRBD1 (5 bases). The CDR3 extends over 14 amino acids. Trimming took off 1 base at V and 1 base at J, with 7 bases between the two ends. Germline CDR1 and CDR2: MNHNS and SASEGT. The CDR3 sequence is CASSEGGKNTEAFF. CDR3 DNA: TGTGCCAGCAGTGAAGGGGGCAAGAACACTGAAGCTTTCTTT.

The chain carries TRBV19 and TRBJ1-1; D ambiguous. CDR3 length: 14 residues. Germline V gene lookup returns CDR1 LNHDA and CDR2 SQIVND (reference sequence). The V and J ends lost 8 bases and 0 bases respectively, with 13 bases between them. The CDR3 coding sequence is TGTGCCAGTGCCGATGGTCCGGTGAACACTGAAGCTTTCTTT. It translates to CASADGPVNTEAFF.

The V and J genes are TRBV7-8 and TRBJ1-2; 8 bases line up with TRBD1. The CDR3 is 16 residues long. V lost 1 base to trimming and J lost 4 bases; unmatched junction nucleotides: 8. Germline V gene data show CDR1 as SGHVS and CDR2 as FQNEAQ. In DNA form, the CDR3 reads TGTGCCAGCAGCTTAGTTGCCAGGGGGCGCATCTATGGCTACACCTTC. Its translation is CASSLVARGRIYGYTF.

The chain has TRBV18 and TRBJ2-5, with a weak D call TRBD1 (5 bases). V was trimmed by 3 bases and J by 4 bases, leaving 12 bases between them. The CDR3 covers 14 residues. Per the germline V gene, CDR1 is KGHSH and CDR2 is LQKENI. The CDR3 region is CASSPGLPRETQYF. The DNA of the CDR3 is TGTGCCAGCTCACCGGGGCTTCCACGAGAGACCCAGTACTTC.

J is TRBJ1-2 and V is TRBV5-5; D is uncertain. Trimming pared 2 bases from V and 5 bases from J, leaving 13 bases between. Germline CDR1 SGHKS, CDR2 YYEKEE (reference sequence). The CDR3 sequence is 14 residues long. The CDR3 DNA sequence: TGTGCCAGCAGCTTTCAGGATGGAGAATATGGCTACACCTTC. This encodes CASSFQDGEYGYTF. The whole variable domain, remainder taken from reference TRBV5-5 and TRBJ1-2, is DAGVTQSPTHLIKTRGQQVTLRCSPISGHKSVSWYQQVLGQGPQFIFQYYEKEERGRGNFPDRFSARQFPNYSSELNVNALLLGDSALYLCASSFQDGEYGYTFGSGTRLTVV.

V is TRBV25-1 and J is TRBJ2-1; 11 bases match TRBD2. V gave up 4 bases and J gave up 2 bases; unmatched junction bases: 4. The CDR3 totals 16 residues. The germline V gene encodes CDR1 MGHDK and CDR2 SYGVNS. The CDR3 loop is CASSGVSGGAYNEQFF. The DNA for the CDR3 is TGTGCCAGCAGTGGTGTTAGCGGGGGGGCCTACAATGAGCAGTTCTTC.

CDR3 sequence reads: CAINGQGVDGYTF. The CDR3 bases are TGTGCCATCAACGGACAGGGGGTAGATGGCTACACCTTC. The chain is built from TRBV10-3 and TRBJ1-2; 10 nucleotides align to TRBD1. The V gene end was trimmed by 7 bases and the J gene end by 6 bases; junction bases not matched to a gene: 5. CDR1 and CDR2 (germline): ENHRY, SYGVKD. This CDR3 has 13 amino acids.

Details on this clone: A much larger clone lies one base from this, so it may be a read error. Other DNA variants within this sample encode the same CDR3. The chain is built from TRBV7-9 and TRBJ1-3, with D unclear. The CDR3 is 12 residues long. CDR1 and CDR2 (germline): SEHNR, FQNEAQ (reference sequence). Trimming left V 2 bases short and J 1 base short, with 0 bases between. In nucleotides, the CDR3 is TGTGCCAGCAGCTTATCTGGAAACACCATATATTTT. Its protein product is CASSLSGNTIYF.

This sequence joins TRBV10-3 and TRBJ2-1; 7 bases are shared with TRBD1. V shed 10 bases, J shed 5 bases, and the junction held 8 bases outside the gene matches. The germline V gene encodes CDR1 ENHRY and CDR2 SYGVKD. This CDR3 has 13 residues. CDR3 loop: CATTGTVNNEQFF. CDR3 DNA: TGTGCCACCACCGGGACAGTGAACAATGAGCAGTTCTTC.

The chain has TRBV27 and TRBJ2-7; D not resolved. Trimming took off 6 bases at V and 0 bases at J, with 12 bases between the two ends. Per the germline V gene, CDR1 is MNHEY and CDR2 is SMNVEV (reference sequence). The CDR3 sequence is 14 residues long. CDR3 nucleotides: TGTGCCAGCAGCCCGACCGGAAGCTCCTACGAGCAGTACGTC. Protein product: CASSPTGSSYEQYV.

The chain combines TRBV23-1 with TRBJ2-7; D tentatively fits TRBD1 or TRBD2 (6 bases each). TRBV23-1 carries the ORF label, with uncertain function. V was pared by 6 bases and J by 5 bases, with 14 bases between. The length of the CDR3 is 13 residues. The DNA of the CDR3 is TGCGCCAGCAGACAGGGCGGGAACGACGAGCAGTACGTC. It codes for CASRQGGNDEQYV.

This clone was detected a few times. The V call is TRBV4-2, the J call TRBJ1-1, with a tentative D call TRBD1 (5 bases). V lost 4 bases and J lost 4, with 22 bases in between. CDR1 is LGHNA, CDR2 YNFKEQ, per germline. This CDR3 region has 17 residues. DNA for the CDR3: TGTGCCAGCAGCCGGCCCTTGGGGGTGACAAGACCCACTGAAGCTTTCTTT. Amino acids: CASSRPLGVTRPTEAFF.

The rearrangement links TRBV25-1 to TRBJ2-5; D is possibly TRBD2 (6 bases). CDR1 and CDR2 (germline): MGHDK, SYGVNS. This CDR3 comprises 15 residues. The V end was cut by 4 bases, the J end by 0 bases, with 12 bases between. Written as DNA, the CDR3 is TGTGCCAGCAGTGCGGGGGTGGCTGACCAAGAGACCCAGTACTTC. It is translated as CASSAGVADQETQYF.

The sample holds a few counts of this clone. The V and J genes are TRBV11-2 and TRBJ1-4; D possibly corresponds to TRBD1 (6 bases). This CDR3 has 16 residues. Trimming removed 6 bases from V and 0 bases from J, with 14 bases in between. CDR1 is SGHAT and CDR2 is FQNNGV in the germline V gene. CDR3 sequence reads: CASSDGQPATNEKLFF. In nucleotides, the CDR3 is TGTGCCAGCAGTGACGGACAGCCTGCAACTAATGAAAAACTGTTTTTT.

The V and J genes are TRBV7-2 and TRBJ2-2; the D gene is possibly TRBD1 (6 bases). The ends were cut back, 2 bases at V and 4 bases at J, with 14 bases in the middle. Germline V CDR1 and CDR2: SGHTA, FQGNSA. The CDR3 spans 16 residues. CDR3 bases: TGTGCCAGCAGCTTACCACAGGGCCGGGGCACCGGGGAGCTGTTTTTT. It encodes CASSLPQGRGTGELFF.

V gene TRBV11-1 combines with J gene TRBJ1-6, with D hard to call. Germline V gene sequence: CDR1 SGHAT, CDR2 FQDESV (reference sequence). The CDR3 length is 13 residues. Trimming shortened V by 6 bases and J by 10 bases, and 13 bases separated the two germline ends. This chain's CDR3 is CASRSSGFSPLHF. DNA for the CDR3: TGTGCCAGCAGATCGTCTGGATTCTCACCCCTCCACTTT.

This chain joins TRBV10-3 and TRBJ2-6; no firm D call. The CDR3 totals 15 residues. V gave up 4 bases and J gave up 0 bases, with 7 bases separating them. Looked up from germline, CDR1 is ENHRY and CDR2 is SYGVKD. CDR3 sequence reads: CAISGAYSGANVLTF. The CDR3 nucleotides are TGTGCCATCAGTGGAGCCTACTCTGGGGCCAACGTCCTGACTTTC.

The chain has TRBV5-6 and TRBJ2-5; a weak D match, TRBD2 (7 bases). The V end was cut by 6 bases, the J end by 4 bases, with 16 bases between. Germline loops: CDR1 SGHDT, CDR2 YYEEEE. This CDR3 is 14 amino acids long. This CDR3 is CASTEGGLRETQYF. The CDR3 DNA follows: TGTGCCAGCACCGAGGGGGGGCTTAGAGAGACCCAGTACTTC.